The 22 T cell receptor beta chains given below trace back to one sample, sequenced in a study of T cells in Graves' hyperthyroidism and ophthalmopathy. RNA transcripts provided the source from which TCR beta CDR3 regions were amplified. A set of HTBI primers served as the primers for a first-round RT-PCR of the TCR CDR3. TCRdb itself ran the multiplex PCR reads through MiXCR, one entry per CDR3 protein. The table shows hundreds of thousands of distinct CDR3 sequences, with about 16% occurring only once. The sequencing sample was made of blood. All receptors derive from a woman between 35 and 50 years old with Graves' ophthalmopathy.

This sequence joins TRBV19 and TRBJ1-4; D call uncertain. This CDR3 has 14 amino acids. V was pared by 7 bases and J by 6 bases, with 15 bases between. Germline CDR1 LNHDA, CDR2 SQIVND (reference sequence). The CDR3 reads CASTRTPGYEKLFF. The CDR3 DNA sequence: TGTGCCAGTACCAGGACCCCGGGGTATGAAAAACTGTTTTTT.

This sequence joins TRBV10-2 and TRBJ2-6; D ambiguous. Trimming removed 7 bases at V and 3 bases at J, with 10 bases between. Germline CDR1 reads WSHSY; CDR2 reads SAAADI. The CDR3 has 14 amino acids. CDR3 in amino acids: CASKPSYGANVLTF. The CDR3, as DNA: TGCGCCAGCAAGCCCTCGTATGGGGCCAACGTCCTGACTTTC.

This clonotype was seen ten or more times. This chain joins TRBV11-2 and TRBJ2-2; D is uncertain. The V and J ends lost 5 bases and 1 base respectively, with 11 bases between them. Germline V gene sequence: CDR1 SGHAT, CDR2 FQNNGV. The CDR3 length is 15 residues. This chain's CDR3 is CASSPLERNTGELFF. The CDR3 DNA is TGTGCCAGCAGCCCGTTAGAGAGGAACACCGGGGAGCTGTTTTTT.

This clonotype was observed a handful of times. V usage is TRBV7-9 and J usage is TRBJ2-1; D may be TRBD2 (7 bases). CDR1 and CDR2 (germline): SEHNR, FQNEAQ (reference sequence). V lost 5 bases and J lost 2, with 19 bases in between. The CDR3 sequence is 17 residues long. CDR3 residues: CASSRSVGGGAYNEQFF. CDR3 DNA: TGTGCCAGCAGCCGAAGCGTAGGGGGGGGGGCCTACAATGAGCAGTTCTTC. The entire variable domain, with the rest obtained from reference TRBV7-9 and TRBJ2-1, is as follows: DTGVSQNPRHKITKRGQNVTFRCDPISEHNRLYWYRQTLGQGPEFLTYFQNEAQLEKSRLLSDRFSAERPKGSFSTLEIQRTEQGDSAMYLCASSRSVGGGAYNEQFFGPGTRLTVL.

This clonotype appeared many times. The chain is built from TRBV6-1 and TRBJ2-7; 13 bases fit TRBD2. Germline V gene sequence: CDR1 MNHNS, CDR2 SASEGT. The CDR3 spans 16 residues. The trim removed 6 bases at V and 4 bases at J, leaving 9 bases unmatched. Written as DNA, the CDR3 is TGTGCCAGCAGCTCTAGACTAGCGGGAGGACGGTACGAGCAGTACTTC. Amino acid sequence: CASSSRLAGGRYEQYF.

This clonotype was seen many times. V usage is TRBV7-8 and J usage is TRBJ2-5, with D tentatively TRBD1 (6 bases). Germline loops: CDR1 SGHVS, CDR2 FQNEAQ. CDR3 length: 16 residues. Trimming took off 7 bases at V and 5 bases at J, with 23 bases between the two ends. In nucleotides, the CDR3 is TGTGCCAGCACTTTGGGGGCAGTTAGCCCAAGGGAGACCCAGTACTTC. It encodes CASTLGAVSPRETQYF.

In its sample, this clonotype was seen a few times. V and J are TRBV28 and TRBJ1-2, with D perhaps TRBD1 (5 bases). V lost 6 bases, J lost 6 bases, and 17 bases lay in between. The germline V gene has CDR1 MDHEN and CDR2 SYDVKM. The CDR3 sequence is 14 residues long. CDR3 coding DNA: TGTGCCAGCAGCTTGTTGTCGCAGGGTAATGGCTACACCTTC. Amino acid sequence: CASSLLSQGNGYTF.

This clonotype was seen more than once but under ten times. The chain employs TRBV29-1 and TRBJ2-7; D perhaps matches TRBD2 (6 bases). Germline V lookup: CDR1 SQVTM, CDR2 ANQGSEA. The length of the CDR3 is 15 residues. V lost 5 bases and J 3 bases, leaving 20 bases between the germline ends. This CDR3 reads CSVPEGDSASYEQYF. For the CDR3, the DNA is TGCAGCGTTCCTGAAGGGGACTCGGCGAGCTACGAGCAGTACTTC.

V gene TRBV19 combines with J gene TRBJ2-1; TRBD2 is a possible D gene (6 bases). The V and J ends lost 11 bases and 6 bases respectively, with 14 bases between them. This CDR3 is 12 amino acids long. Germline assignment: CDR1 LNHDA and CDR2 SQIVND (reference sequence). The DNA of the CDR3 is TGTGCCGCCTCGGAGGGGCTCAATGAGCAGTTCTTC. This gives the protein CAASEGLNEQFF.

This clonotype was recorded at least ten times. The J gene is TRBJ1-5, the V gene TRBV11-2; D unclear. Per the germline V gene, CDR1 is SGHAT and CDR2 is FQNNGV. The V and J ends lost 0 bases and 6 bases respectively, with 6 bases between them. The CDR3 runs to 13 residues. CDR3 region: CASSLDAGQPQHF. The CDR3 DNA reads TGTGCCAGCAGCTTAGATGCGGGTCAGCCCCAGCATTTT.

This clonotype was counted at least ten times. V gene TRBV2 combines with J gene TRBJ1-3, with 7 nucleotides matching TRBD1. Germline trimming cut 4 bases from V and 6 bases from J; bases unmatched to any gene: 9. This CDR3 spans 15 amino acids. Looked up from germline, CDR1 is SNHLY and CDR2 is FYNNEI. CDR3 DNA: TGTGCCAGCAGTGGTAGGGGACAGAGACTAAACACCATATATTTT. It specifies CASSGRGQRLNTIYF.

This clonotype came up a few times. The rearrangement joins TRBV2 to TRBJ2-1; TRBD2 matches 10 bases. Germline CDR1 SNHLY, CDR2 FYNNEI. This CDR3 comprises 15 residues. The V gene end was trimmed by 5 bases and the J gene end by 8 bases; junction bases not matched to a gene: 9. The CDR3 sequence: CASSSGGAIFYEQFF. In DNA form, the CDR3 reads TGTGCCAGCAGTAGCGGGGGGGCGATTTTCTATGAGCAGTTCTTC.

In this sample, this clonotype turned up many times. The chain recombines TRBV11-2 with TRBJ2-1; the match to TRBD2 covers 16 bases. J gave up 6 bases and V 4 bases, and 6 bases lay outside the gene matches. This CDR3 has 17 amino acids. CDR1 SGHAT and CDR2 FQNNGV come from the germline V gene. CDR3: CASSSGTSGRAGNEQFF. In DNA, the CDR3 is TGTGCCAGCAGCTCAGGGACTAGCGGGAGGGCCGGCAATGAGCAGTTCTTC.

This clonotype was recorded at least ten times. This rearrangement joins TRBV7-2 to TRBJ2-5; D is uncertain. Per germline, CDR1 SGHTA and CDR2 FQGNSA. The V end was cut by 3 bases, the J end by 0 bases, with 8 bases between. This CDR3 region has 14 residues. CDR3: CASSLSAHQETQYF. CDR3 nucleotide sequence: TGTGCCAGCAGCTTGAGTGCCCACCAAGAGACCCAGTACTTC. Full variable domain (outside the CDR3, taken from reference TRBV7-2 and TRBJ2-5): GAGVSQSPSNKVTEKGKDVELRCDPISGHTALYWYRQSLGQGLEFLIYFQGNSAPDKSGLPSDRFSAERTGGSVSTLTIQRTQQEDSAVYLCASSLSAHQETQYFGPGTRLLVL.

This clonotype has ten or more counts. This sequence joins TRBV20-1 and TRBJ1-2; D perhaps matches TRBD1 (6 bases). The germline V gene encodes CDR1 DFQATT and CDR2 SNEGSKA (reference sequence). The CDR3 has 11 residues. The CDR3 DNA reads as TGCAGGGCGGGGGGCGACTATGGCTACACCTTC. Translating it yields CRAGGDYGYTF.

Comments on this clonotype: Possible read error: a much larger clone is one base away. The chain employs TRBV5-1 and TRBJ2-5; possibly TRBD2 for D (5 bases). The CDR3 runs 15 residues. CDR1 and CDR2 (germline): SGHRS, YFSETQ. Trimming took off 4 bases at V and 2 bases at J, with 15 bases between the two ends. CDR3 nucleotide sequence: TGCGCCAGCAGCCCCGGAGGCAGTGCGCAAGAGACCCAGTACTTC. This encodes CASSPGGSAQETQYF.

There are a few counts of this clonotype. The rearrangement links TRBV29-1 to TRBJ2-5; 8 nucleotides agree with TRBD1. V shed 7 bases and J 5 bases; nucleotides not matched to a gene: 6. The germline V gene encodes CDR1 SQVTM and CDR2 ANQGSEA. The CDR3 has 12 amino acids. The CDR3 DNA follows: TGCAGCGCTACAGGGGGAGGCGAGACCCAGTACTTC. It codes for CSATGGGETQYF.

Many counts were recorded for this clonotype. The chain carries TRBV19 and TRBJ1-1; D may be TRBD1 (5 bases). Trimming left V 3 bases short and J 4 bases short, with 15 bases between. The CDR3 is made up of 15 amino acids. Germline V gives CDR1 LNHDA, CDR2 SQIVND (reference sequence). In DNA, the CDR3 is TGTGCCAGTAGTATGCTCCCGGGGGAGGGCACTGAAGCTTTCTTT. It translates to CASSMLPGEGTEAFF.

This clonotype appeared a few times. The gene calls are TRBV18 and TRBJ2-2; D remains unclear. Germline V gene lookup returns CDR1 KGHSH and CDR2 LQKENI. V was shortened by 2 bases and J by 8 bases, with 9 bases between the two germline ends. The CDR3 is 13 amino acids. The CDR3 nucleotides read TGTGCCAGCTCACCAGTCCCCCCTGGGGAGCTGTTTTTT. It translates to CASSPVPPGELFF. The complete variable domain, with remaining parts taken from reference TRBV18 and TRBJ2-2, reads NAGVMQNPRHLVRRRGQEARLRCSPMKGHSHVYWYRQLPEEGLKFMVYLQKENIIDESGMPKERFSAEFPKEGPSILRIQQVVRGDSAAYFCASSPVPPGELFFGEGSRLTVL.

This clonotype was seen a few times. V is TRBV6-1 and J is TRBJ1-3; 9 positions agree with TRBD1. The germline CDR1 and CDR2 sequences are MNHNS and SASEGT. Losses at the gene ends were 3 bases for V and 5 bases for J; bases not matched to a gene: 11. CDR3 length: 17 amino acids. The CDR3, as DNA: TGTGCCAGCAGTGACGCGGGACAGGGTTCGTCCAGAAACACCATATATTTT. It yields the protein CASSDAGQGSSRNTIYF.

Many counts were recorded for this clonotype. The chain recombines TRBV3-1 with TRBJ2-3; D gene ambiguous. Germline CDR1 LGHDT, CDR2 YNNKEL (reference sequence). This CDR3 has 16 residues. Trimming removed 0 bases from V and 1 base from J, with 11 bases in between. As DNA, the CDR3 is TGTGCCAGCAGCCAAGATCTTTCCCGCGGCACAGATACGCAGTATTTT. Encoded protein: CASSQDLSRGTDTQYF.

This clonotype showed up many times. The gene calls are TRBV12-3 or TRBV12-4 and TRBJ2-3; no reliable D call. This CDR3 has 13 residues. The V and J ends lost 4 bases and 5 bases respectively, with 10 bases between them. The CDR3 region is CASSSHRRDTQYF. The CDR3 coding sequence is TGTGCCAGCAGTTCGCACCGCCGAGATACGCAGTATTTT.